This T cell receptor beta chain was sequenced in a study of response to subunit inactivated influenza vaccine. Study-level results: A suggestion made by the authors is that each seasonal influenza vaccination recruits few new T cells.

Comment on this clonotype: The antigen is unknown.

One entry per CDR3 protein results from TCRdb running MiXCR on the RT-PCR reads. The sample holds a few hundred thousand distinct CDR3 sequences; approximately 7.7% are singletons and the top ten take roughly 14%. V shed 3 bases and J shed 8 bases, with 11 bases lying between them. The germline V gene encodes CDR1 SNHLY and CDR2 FYNNEI. The CDR3 extends over 13 amino acids. This specimen consisted of PBMCs from blood, obtained less than 30 months after vaccination. The clonotype was recovered from a man between 50 and 69 years old who received an inactivated influenza vaccine. The V gene is TRBV2, the J gene TRBJ2-1; D possibly corresponds to TRBD1 (5 bases). The chain's CDR3 is CASSEGHVHEQFF. CDR3 nucleotide sequence: TGTGCCAGCAGTGAGGGGCACGTCCATGAGCAGTTCTTC.